The rows below give T cell receptor beta chains drawn from one sample of a study of blood T cell repertoires in COVID-19. Some clones are missing from TCRdb's copy, which holds only in-frame ones; the method was immunoSEQ multiplex PCR. The data hold 150,000 to 200,000 clones, with about 86% observed a single time. The sample comprised peripheral blood. The source of these receptors is a human donor with acute or convalescent COVID-19. The donor label of this sample is uncertain. Both conserved end residues are part of each CDR3. Fields, in order: clone size, D gene, J gene, V gene, CDR3 protein, CDR3 DNA. A D gene is named only where the DNA matches it firmly. Expanded clones are given a class, and other clones once, few, many or no size at all.

NA TRBD1 TRBJ2-7 TRBV11-2 CASSRDRLGYEQYF TGTGCCAGCAGCAGGGACAGGTTGGGCTACGAGCAGTACTTC
few NA TRBJ1-2 TRBV19 CASIPTDGGHYGYTF TGTGCCAGTATCCCGACTGACGGGGGGCATTATGGCTACACCTTC
NA NA TRBJ2-2 TRBV7-2 CASSLSGPGISGELFF TGTGCCAGCAGCTTAAGCGGGCCAGGGATATCCGGGGAGCTGTTTTTT
NA TRBD2 TRBJ2-3 TRBV5-4 CASSLVALAGPADTQYF TGTGCCAGCAGCTTGGTCGCACTAGCGGGGCCGGCAGATACGCAGTATTTT
NA TRBD2 TRBJ2-3 TRBV6-6 CASSYGRAGTDTQYF TGTGCCAGCAGTTACGGGAGGGCCGGCACAGATACGCAGTATTTT
NA TRBD2 TRBJ2-1 TRBV4-2 CASCQTSGAGEQFF TGTGCCAGCTGCCAAACTAGCGGGGCAGGCGAGCAGTTCTTC
NA NA TRBJ2-1 TRBV9 CASSVERGGEQFF TGTGCCAGCAGCGTAGAAAGGGGAGGTGAGCAGTTCTTC
NA TRBD1 TRBJ1-1 TRBV18 CASFSGTGGTEAFF TGTGCCAGCTTTTCCGGGACAGGGGGCACTGAAGCTTTCTTT
NA NA TRBJ2-7 TRBV2 CASTFRASNYEQYF TGTGCCAGCACTTTCAGGGCTTCCAACTACGAGCAGTACTTC
once TRBD2 TRBJ2-5 TRBV2 CASSLKEGAGGLETQYF TGTGCCAGCAGCCTGAAAGAAGGAGCGGGGGGGCTTGAGACCCAGTACTTC
NA TRBD1 TRBJ1-1 TRBV6-5 CASSRQGGTEAFF TGTGCCAGCAGCCGACAGGGCGGTACTGAAGCTTTCTTT
NA TRBD2 TRBJ2-7 TRBV27 CASSRSGAAYEQYF TGTGCCAGCAGCCGTAGCGGGGCTGCCTACGAGCAGTACTTC
NA NA TRBJ1-2 TRBV2 CASSESNYGYTF TGTGCCAGCAGTGAGAGTAACTATGGCTACACCTTC
NA TRBD2 TRBJ2-1 TRBV4-1 CASSQGGEAGGMQFF TGCGCCAGCAGCCAAGGAGGAGAGGCGGGGGGCATGCAGTTCTTC
NA NA TRBJ1-2 TRBV7-2 CASSLGTAAIGGYTF TGTGCCAGCAGCTTAGGCACAGCGGCTATCGGTGGCTACACCTTC
NA TRBD2 TRBJ2-2 TRBV10-1 CASSESRAGLNTGELFF TGCGCCAGCAGTGAGTCGAGAGCGGGGTTGAACACCGGGGAGCTGTTTTTT
NA TRBD1 TRBJ1-4 TRBV29-1 CSSSTGPNEKLFF TGCAGCTCCTCGACAGGGCCTAATGAAAAACTGTTTTTT
NA TRBD1 TRBJ1-1 TRBV5-1 CASSLDRGGGEAFF TGCGCCAGCAGCTTGGACAGAGGAGGGGGCGAAGCTTTCTTT
few NA TRBJ1-3 TRBV19 CASSTHPGRTGNTIYF TGTGCCAGTAGTACCCACCCAGGGAGGACTGGAAACACCATATATTTT
NA NA TRBJ1-3 TRBV5-1 CATKQGLSGNTIYF TGCGCCACGAAACAGGGCCTCTCTGGAAACACCATATATTTT
NA TRBD1 TRBJ1-6 TRBV6-5 CASRGQGAHSPLHF TGTGCCAGCAGGGGACAGGGGGCTCATTCACCCCTCCACTTT
few TRBD1 TRBJ1-4 TRBV28 CASRYSGTGGLTNEKLFF TGTGCCAGCAGGTACTCCGGGACAGGGGGCTTGACTAATGAAAAACTGTTTTTT
NA TRBD2 TRBJ2-1 TRBV6-5 CASSSPPSGNPEQFF TGTGCCAGCAGTTCCCCTCCTAGCGGGAACCCGGAGCAGTTCTTC
NA NA TRBJ1-1 TRBV6-5 CASSTGTEAFF TGTGCCAGCAGTACAGGGACTGAAGCTTTCTTT
NA NA TRBJ1-2 TRBV7-9 CASSPSGVYNYGYTF TGTGCCAGCAGTCCATCGGGAGTTTACAACTATGGCTACACCTTC
NA NA TRBJ2-1 TRBV5-1 CASSPTLGYSYNEQFF TGCGCCAGCAGCCCTACCCTAGGATATTCCTACAATGAGCAGTTCTTC
NA NA TRBJ2-2 TRBV3-1/TRBV3-2 CASRPGQRNTGELFF TGTGCCAGCAGGCCAGGACAGCGGAACACCGGGGAGCTGTTTTTT
once TRBD2 TRBJ2-5 TRBV10-2 CASSGSSGSVSETQYF TGCGCCAGCAGTGGGAGTAGCGGGAGTGTTTCGGAGACCCAGTACTTC
NA TRBD2 TRBJ2-2 TRBV19 CASSLILAGGSGELFF TGTGCCAGTAGTCTAATACTAGCGGGAGGATCCGGGGAGCTGTTTTTT
NA TRBD1 TRBJ2-3 TRBV9 CASSPGQDLTDTQYF TGTGCCAGCAGCCCGGGACAGGACCTCACAGATACGCAGTATTTT
NA TRBD1 TRBJ1-3 TRBV19 CASTPGQAVPATF TGTGCCAGTACCCCGGGACAGGCAGTACCCGCGACTTTT
NA NA TRBJ1-2 TRBV27 CASSTPGSGDYGYTF TGTGCCAGCAGTACCCCAGGGTCGGGGGACTATGGCTACACCTTC
NA NA TRBJ1-3 TRBV25-1 CRDGKRSGNTIYF TGTAGAGACGGGAAACGCTCTGGAAACACCATATATTTT
NA NA TRBJ2-3 TRBV6-5 CASGAISTDTQYF TGTGCCAGCGGGGCGATTAGCACAGATACGCAGTATTTT
NA TRBD2 TRBJ2-2 TRBV5-1 CASSLTFSSGTNTGELFF TGCGCCAGCAGCCTAACTTTCTCTAGCGGGACGAACACCGGGGAGCTGTTTTTT
NA NA TRBJ2-7 TRBV3-1/TRBV3-2 CASSQGLQLTHEQYF TGTGCCAGCAGCCAAGGGTTACAGTTAACTCACGAGCAGTACTTC
once NA TRBJ1-5 TRBV27 CASSRVVGGGDQPQHF TGTGCCAGCAGTAGGGTGGTGGGGGGTGGGGATCAGCCCCAGCATTTT
once TRBD2 TRBJ2-5 TRBV11-3 CASSLSGEETQYF TGTGCCAGCAGCTTGAGCGGGGAAGAGACCCAGTACTTC
once TRBD2 TRBJ2-7 TRBV28 CASSPPGREQYF TGTGCCAGCAGTCCCCCCGGGAGGGAGCAGTACTTC
NA TRBD2 TRBJ2-5 TRBV5-1 CASSLPGGQGVETQYF TGCGCCAGCAGCTTGCCGGGAGGGCAGGGAGTGGAGACCCAGTACTTC
NA TRBD2 TRBJ2-1 TRBV6-5 CASGRSGTGEQFF TGTGCCAGCGGCCGTAGCGGGACGGGCGAGCAGTTCTTC
NA NA TRBJ2-3 TRBV29-1 CSVLWQGKSTDTQYF TGCAGCGTTCTATGGCAGGGGAAAAGCACAGATACGCAGTATTTT
NA TRBD1 TRBJ2-1 TRBV5-6 CASSSPGQGPDEQFF TGTGCCAGCAGCAGTCCGGGACAGGGACCGGATGAGCAGTTCTTC
NA NA TRBJ1-1 TRBV2 CASSLQGKWGEAFF TGTGCCAGCAGTCTTCAGGGAAAGTGGGGTGAAGCTTTCTTT
NA NA TRBJ1-6 TRBV7-3 CASSQSSRSPLHF TGTGCCAGCAGCCAATCATCTCGGTCACCCCTCCACTTT
NA NA TRBJ1-5 TRBV9 CASSADYSNQPQHF TGTGCCAGCAGCGCGGACTATAGCAATCAGCCCCAGCATTTT
NA NA TRBJ2-7 TRBV3-1/TRBV3-2 CASSQDGRGLSSREQYF TGTGCCAGCAGCCAAGATGGTAGGGGACTGTCCTCCCGGGAGCAGTACTTC
NA NA TRBJ1-2 TRBV6-5 CASSYSVGYGYTF TGTGCCAGCAGTTACTCAGTCGGCTATGGCTACACCTTC
NA NA TRBJ1-6 TRBV10-3 CAISERSSYNSPLHF TGTGCCATCAGTGAAAGGAGCTCCTATAATTCACCCCTCCACTTT
once NA TRBJ1-4 TRBV4-1 CASSQIPGIGEKLFF TGCGCCAGCAGCCAAATCCCAGGGATCGGTGAAAAACTGTTTTTT
NA TRBD1 TRBJ2-7 TRBV14 CASSQKQGSAYEQYF TGTGCCAGCAGCCAAAAACAGGGGTCTGCCTACGAGCAGTACTTC
NA NA TRBJ2-7 TRBV21-1 CASSKRGGSDEQYF TGTGCCAGCAGCAAAAGGGGGGGCTCGGACGAGCAGTACTTC
once NA TRBJ2-7 TRBV6-5 CASSYSLMGASYEQYF TGTGCCAGCAGTTACTCCCTCATGGGCGCTTCCTACGAGCAGTACTTC
NA NA TRBJ1-1 TRBV21-1 CASSTTGQGGMAFF TGTGCCAGCAGCACCACAGGACAGGGTGGGATGGCTTTCTTT
NA NA TRBJ1-6 TRBV19 CASSIDLEFSYNSPLHF TGTGCCAGTAGTATAGATCTGGAGTTCTCCTATAATTCACCCCTCCACTTT
NA TRBD1 TRBJ1-3 TRBV18 CASSPNGQDTIYF TGTGCCAGCTCACCAAACGGACAGGACACCATATATTTT
NA NA TRBJ1-2 TRBV7-2 CASRSPGANYGYTF TGTGCCAGCCGCAGCCCCGGGGCTAACTATGGCTACACCTTC
NA NA TRBJ1-2 TRBV15 CATSRVLETSGYTF TGTGCCACCAGCAGAGTACTAGAGACAAGCGGCTACACCTTC
NA TRBD2 TRBJ2-2 TRBV29-1 CSVASGENTGELFF TGCAGCGTTGCTAGCGGGGAGAACACCGGGGAGCTGTTTTTT
NA TRBD1 TRBJ2-7 TRBV27 CASSGQGQGVWYF TGTGCCAGCAGCGGCCAGGGACAGGGGGTATGGTACTTC